The 28 T cell receptor beta chains given below trace back to one sample, sequenced in a study of CD8 T cells in Susac syndrome. An amount of RNA that ranged from roughly 0.45 to 1 ug was reverse transcribed with random hexamers. TCRdb re-derived calls from the immunoSEQ multiplex PCR reads in MiXCR, one entry per CDR3 protein. In the table there are more than 200,000 distinct CDR3 sequences, 80% to 95% of which are singletons. What was sequenced was CD8+ T cells from PBMCs. Every receptor here comes from a human donor with multiple sclerosis.

The V call is TRBV3-1, the J call TRBJ2-1; 11 bases are a match to TRBD2. The length of the CDR3 is 17 residues. Germline values: CDR1 LGHDT, CDR2 YNNKEL (reference sequence). The V segment lost 4 bases and the J segment 6 bases; nucleotides outside the gene matches: 11. In nucleotides, the CDR3 is TGTGCCAGCAGCCGAAATAGCGGGAGGGCCGGATGCAATGAGCAGTTCTTC. Protein product: CASSRNSGRAGCNEQFF.

The chain carries TRBV19 and TRBJ1-2; D gene ambiguous. The V end lost 3 bases, the J end lost 8 bases, and 10 bases lay between the germline ends. Germline V gene lookup returns CDR1 LNHDA and CDR2 SQIVND (reference sequence). The CDR3 is 12 residues long. The CDR3 DNA follows: TGTGCCAGTAGTATCCCCAGGATAGGCTACACCTTC. It translates to CASSIPRIGYTF.

V usage is TRBV11-2 and J usage is TRBJ2-1; 13 positions agree with TRBD2. This CDR3 is 19 amino acids long. The germline V gene encodes CDR1 SGHAT and CDR2 FQNNGV. The trim removed 4 bases at V and 3 bases at J, leaving 12 bases unmatched. The CDR3: CASSYPRTSGSRVYNEQFF. The CDR3 nucleotides are TGTGCCAGCAGCTACCCCCGGACTAGCGGGAGTCGAGTCTACAATGAGCAGTTCTTC.

The chain uses TRBV19 and TRBJ1-5; TRBD1 matches 10 bases. CDR1 and CDR2 from the germline V gene are LNHDA and SQIVND (reference sequence). The length of the CDR3 is 14 residues. J gave up 1 base and V 10 bases, and 4 bases lay outside the gene matches. Written as DNA, the CDR3 is TGTGCCACCGGGGGACAGGGGAGCAATCAGCCCCAGCATTTT. Translation gives CATGGQGSNQPQHF.

The J gene is TRBJ2-5, the V gene TRBV5-6; 10 bases map to TRBD2. J lost 5 bases, V lost 2 bases, and 9 bases had no gene match. Germline CDR1 is SGHDT and CDR2 is YYEEEE. CDR3 size: 16 residues. The CDR3 sequence is CASSFESGGAVETQYF. CDR3 nucleotides: TGTGCCAGCAGCTTCGAGAGCGGGGGGGCTGTTGAGACCCAGTACTTC. The whole variable domain, remainder taken from reference TRBV5-6 and TRBJ2-5, is DAGVTQSPTHLIKTRGQQVTLRCSPKSGHDTVSWYQQALGQGPQFIFQYYEEEERQRGNFPDRFSGHQFPNYSSELNVNALLLGDSALYLCASSFESGGAVETQYFGPGTRLLVL.

The chain links TRBV7-9 to TRBJ2-1; D gene unclear. The germline CDR1 and CDR2 sequences are SEHNR and FQNEAQ (reference sequence). The germline V and J ends were trimmed by 4 bases and 9 bases, with 7 bases remaining between them. The CDR3 has 11 amino acids. DNA of the CDR3: TGTGCCAGCAGCTCCGTTCCTGAGCAGTTCTTC. It translates to CASSSVPEQFF.

This clonotype was seen a single time. The chain carries TRBV7-2 and TRBJ2-7; D gene uncertain. Germline V gives CDR1 SGHTA, CDR2 FQGNSA. The CDR3 runs to 13 residues. V lost 3 bases and J 4 bases, leaving 10 bases between the germline ends. In DNA form, the CDR3 reads TGTGCCAGCAGCTTTACACTGGGATACGAGCAGTACTTC. This codes for CASSFTLGYEQYF.

The V gene is TRBV7-8, the J gene TRBJ1-1, with D maybe TRBD1 (5 bases). This CDR3 has 13 residues. Trimming cost V 4 bases and J 6 bases, with 12 bases left between them. Germline V gene sequence: CDR1 SGHVS, CDR2 FQNEAQ. The DNA of the CDR3 is TGTGCCAGCAGCTCGGGTGGGGGTTCTGAAGCTTTCTTT. This codes for CASSSGGGSEAFF.

The V gene is TRBV7-3, the J gene TRBJ2-3; 14 bases are shared with TRBD2. With 4 bases clipped from V and 5 bases from J, the junction kept 5 bases outside the gene matches. The germline V gene encodes CDR1 SGHTA and CDR2 FQGTGA. This CDR3 contains 16 residues. CDR3 residues: CASSSGLAGVLDTQYF. Here the CDR3 DNA reads TGTGCCAGCAGCTCGGGACTAGCGGGAGTCTTAGATACGCAGTATTTT.

Details on this clonotype: Mismatch with germline at one junction end may stem from a read error. This rearrangement joins TRBV2 to TRBJ1-5, with unresolved D. The CDR3 length is 13 residues. Germline V CDR1 and CDR2: SNHLY, FYNNEI. The CDR3 spells CASNEQSNQPQHF. The CDR3 bases are TGTGCCAGCAATGAACAGAGTAATCAGCCCCAGCATTTT. The full variable domain, its missing parts supplied by reference TRBV2 and TRBJ1-5, is EPEVTQTPSHQVTQMGQEVILRCVPISNHLYFYWYRQILGQKVEFLVSFYNNEISEKSEIFDDQFSVERPDGSNFTLKIRSTKLEDSAMYFCASNEQSNQPQHFGDGTRLSIL.

The chain recombines TRBV6-5 with TRBJ2-7; D uncertain. Germline CDR1 reads MNHEY; CDR2 reads SVGAGI. The CDR3 has 12 residues. V was clipped by 4 bases and J by 2 bases, with 6 bases between them. CDR3 DNA sequence: TGTGCCAGCAGTTTTGACACCTACGAGCAGTACTTC. It yields the protein CASSFDTYEQYF.

This chain joins TRBV27 and TRBJ2-7, with D tentatively TRBD2 (5 bases). Germline V gene lookup returns CDR1 MNHEY and CDR2 SMNVEV (reference sequence). V was pared by 4 bases and J by 7 bases, with 14 bases between. This CDR3 has 13 amino acids. In DNA, the CDR3 is TGTGCCAGCAGTTATTCGGGGTCTTGGGAGCAGTACTTC. As protein: CASSYSGSWEQYF.

CDR3 residues: CASSFAGESTGELFF. CDR3 nucleotide sequence: TGTGCCAGCAGTTTCGCGGGAGAGTCCACCGGGGAGCTGTTTTTT. The gene calls are TRBV6-6 and TRBJ2-2, with TRBD2 matching 7 bases. Trimming cost V 4 bases and J 4 bases; bases outside gene matches: 6. The CDR3 contains 15 residues. Germline values: CDR1 MNHNY, CDR2 SVGAGI (reference sequence).

V is TRBV20-1 and J is TRBJ2-7, with D perhaps matching TRBD2 (5 bases). The CDR3 is made up of 15 amino acids. V was pared by 0 bases and J by 4 bases, with 16 bases between. CDR1 is DFQATT, CDR2 SNEGSKA, per germline (reference sequence). CDR3 sequence reads: CSAREVGALRYEQYF. The CDR3 DNA reads TGCAGTGCTAGAGAGGTGGGAGCTTTACGGTACGAGCAGTACTTC.

The chain couples TRBV15 to TRBJ2-7; 7 nucleotides agree with TRBD1. V shed 5 bases and J 0 bases; nucleotides not matched to a gene: 7. CDR1 is LNHNV and CDR2 is YYDKDF in the germline V gene (reference sequence). The CDR3 covers 15 residues. In nucleotides, the CDR3 is TGTGCCACCAGCCCCCGGACAGGTAGCTCCTACGAGCAGTACTTC. Translation: CATSPRTGSSYEQYF.

This chain uses TRBV7-6 with TRBJ2-3; 13 bases agree with TRBD2. Germline trimming cut 5 bases from V and 4 bases from J; bases unmatched to any gene: 9. Germline V gene lookup returns CDR1 SGHVS and CDR2 FNYEAQ. The CDR3 extends over 17 amino acids. In nucleotides, the CDR3 is TGTGCCAGCAGCCCGCACGGACTAGCGGGAGTCGCAGATACGCAGTATTTT. Protein sequence: CASSPHGLAGVADTQYF. Full variable domain (outside the CDR3, taken from reference TRBV7-6 and TRBJ2-3): GAGVSQSPRYKVTKRGQDVALRCDPISGHVSLYWYRQALGQGPEFLTYFNYEAQQDKSGLPNDRFSAERPEGSISTLTIQRTEQRDSAMYRCASSPHGLAGVADTQYFGPGTRLTVL.

J is TRBJ2-1 and V is TRBV6-4; D is perhaps TRBD2 (5 bases). Trimming took off 0 bases at V and 9 bases at J, with 9 bases between the two ends. The CDR3 is 13 residues long. CDR1 MRHNA and CDR2 SNTAGT come from the germline V gene. As DNA, the CDR3 is TGTGCCAGCAGTGACTCGAGCGGTCCTGAGCAGTTCTTC. Residues: CASSDSSGPEQFF.

In this sample, this clonotype turned up once. The chain links TRBV20-1 to TRBJ1-2; 7 nucleotides align to TRBD1. Per the germline V gene, CDR1 is DFQATT and CDR2 is SNEGSKA (reference sequence). This CDR3 is built from 14 residues. V lost 1 base and J lost 6; bases outside the gene matches: 8. CDR3 residues: CSARGARGRDGYTF. The CDR3 DNA sequence: TGCAGTGCTAGAGGTGCCAGGGGGAGGGATGGCTACACCTTC.

The chain is built from TRBV30 and TRBJ2-7; 9 bases agree with TRBD1. This CDR3 has 14 amino acids. The ends lost 2 bases at V and 5 bases at J; junction bases unmatched: 7. Germline V lookup: CDR1 GTSNPN, CDR2 SVGIG (reference sequence). The CDR3 bases are TGTGCCTGGAGTTGGGGGACAGGGTTGCACGAGCAGTACTTC. It is translated as CAWSWGTGLHEQYF.

The rearrangement joins TRBV30 to TRBJ2-7; D is undetermined. Trimming removed 3 bases at V and 0 bases at J, with 9 bases between. Germline V lookup: CDR1 GTSNPN, CDR2 SVGIG (reference sequence). The CDR3 is made up of 13 amino acids. In DNA form, the CDR3 reads TGTGCCTGGAGGATCGGCAACTCCTACGAGCAGTACTTC. It is translated as CAWRIGNSYEQYF. Together with reference TRBV30 and TRBJ2-7, the CDR3 gives the full variable domain: SQTIHQWPATLVQPVGSPLSLECTVEGTSNPNLYWYRQAAGRGLQLLFYSVGIGQISSEVPQNLSASRPQDRQFILSSKKLLLSDSGFYLCAWRIGNSYEQYFGPGTRLTVT.

The V gene is TRBV20-1, the J gene TRBJ2-7; D call uncertain. V was pared by 8 bases and J by 0 bases, with 20 bases between. This CDR3 is built from 15 residues. CDR1 DFQATT and CDR2 SNEGSKA come from the germline V gene (reference sequence). The CDR3 reads CSHPPRAANSYEQYF. In DNA form, the CDR3 reads TGCAGTCACCCCCCCCGGGCCGCGAACTCCTACGAGCAGTACTTC.

J is TRBJ2-1 and V is TRBV7-9, with 12 nucleotides matching TRBD2. Germline V lookup: CDR1 SEHNR, CDR2 FQNEAQ (reference sequence). Germline trimming cut 5 bases from V and 3 bases from J; bases unmatched to any gene: 2. The CDR3 consists of 15 residues. In DNA, the CDR3 is TGTGCCAGCAGCCGGACTAGCGGGGTCTACAATGAGCAGTTCTTC. The encoded protein is CASSRTSGVYNEQFF.

The J gene is TRBJ2-7, the V gene TRBV5-6; D gene ambiguous. This CDR3 is 13 amino acids long. Trimming removed 3 bases at V and 2 bases at J, with 9 bases between. From germline, CDR1 is SGHDT and CDR2 YYEEEE. The CDR3 nucleotides are TGTGCCAGCAGCTATGGAGAAACCTACGAGCAGTACTTC. It yields the protein CASSYGETYEQYF.

The chain uses TRBV4-1 and TRBJ2-3; a weak D match, TRBD2 (6 bases). The CDR3 sequence is 15 residues long. The V gene lost 1 base and the J gene lost 4 bases, with 12 bases spanning the gap. Germline-derived CDR1 and CDR2 are MGHRA and YSYEKL. This CDR3 is CASSQVEGYADTQYF. The CDR3 nucleotides are TGCGCCAGCAGCCAAGTGGAGGGGTATGCAGATACGCAGTATTTT.

The J gene is TRBJ2-3, the V gene TRBV6-1; 10 bases match TRBD1. The length of the CDR3 is 13 residues. Unmatched junction bases numbered 6, after V lost 10 bases and J lost 5 bases. The germline gives CDR1 MNHNS, CDR2 SASEGT. CDR3 nucleotides: TGTGCCACCGTCGGGACAGGGGTAGATACGCAGTATTTT. Translation: CATVGTGVDTQYF.

The chain is built from TRBV5-6 and TRBJ1-2; 8 bases are shared with TRBD1. This CDR3 comprises 13 residues. The germline V gene has CDR1 SGHDT and CDR2 YYEEEE. J lost 6 bases, V lost 5 bases, and 6 bases had no gene match. The CDR3 spells CASRVQGVDGYTF. CDR3 sequence (DNA): TGTGCCAGCAGAGTACAGGGGGTCGATGGCTACACCTTC.

The genes are TRBV21-1 and TRBJ2-2; the table's D gene call, TRBD1, was not cross checked with the DNA. TRBV21-1 is a pseudogene. There are 18 residues in the CDR3. CDR3 loop: CASSKAEAGHLRSGELFF. The CDR3 nucleotides are TGTGCCAGCAGCAAAGCTGAGGCCGGACACCTTAGGAGCGGGGAGCTGTTTTTT.

The chain uses TRBV7-2 and TRBJ1-1, with D possibly matching TRBD1 (5 bases). Per the germline V gene, CDR1 is SGHTA and CDR2 is FQGNSA. V lost 7 bases, J lost 1 base, and 13 bases lay in between. This CDR3 is built from 14 residues. CDR3 sequence: CASNLVQGNTEAFF. CDR3 DNA sequence: TGTGCCAGCAACCTCGTCCAGGGGAACACTGAAGCTTTCTTT.